This T cell receptor (beta chain) was documented in a study of OX40 agonist ivuxolimab in advanced cancers. Generated by immunoSEQ multiplex PCR, the TCRdb table keeps only in-frame clones and is missing some. The top ten clones hold more than 4.5% of a sample with about 59,000 clones, about 87% of them seen once. Germline values: CDR1 MNHEY, CDR2 SMNVEV (reference sequence). Trimming took off 5 bases at V and 2 bases at J, with 22 bases between the two ends. The CDR3 totals 17 residues. With autoimmune disease history or systemic immunosuppression, patients were excluded. The study sampled blood at baseline, cycle 4 day 1, and cycle 7 day 1.

V and J are TRBV27 and TRBJ2-7, with no clear D. The receptor's source is an adult with an advanced solid tumor such as melanoma, head and neck, liver or kidney cancer. Sample: CD4+ or CD8+ T cells sorted from blood, taken in a trial of the OX40 agonist ivuxolimab. The CDR3 region is CASSPGRVPSKPYEQYF. DNA for the CDR3: TGTGCCAGCAGTCCCGGCCGGGTCCCCAGCAAGCCCTACGAGCAGTACTTC.